The T cell receptor (beta chain) under discussion was sequenced for a study of CD8 T cells in ankylosing spondylitis (dated by TCRdb to 2017 to 2019). At the level of the whole study: The study profiled T cell receptor beta repertoires in healthy donors and ankylosing spondylitis patients to find disease-linked TCR variants. The full study cohort comprised roughly 24 ankylosing spondylitis patients and approximately 100 healthy donors. Peripheral blood was sampled, and synovial fluid was also collected from ankylosing spondylitis patients. General conclusions and limits of the study: A TCR beta motif of about 8 highly homologous amino acid variants appeared characteristic of blood from ankylosing spondylitis patients. Some of the motif variants had been reported before in the synovial fluid and blood of reactive arthritis patients, a finding that suggests common disease-initiation mechanisms. In peripheral blood, the disease-linked clones were found at relatively low frequencies and had a CD8+ phenotype. The disease-linked clones were reported as significantly enriched in matched synovial fluid samples from ankylosing spondylitis patients.

These reads were obtained on an Illumina HiSeq 2500. Quantitative 5'-RACE with molecular barcodes was used to prepare TCR beta libraries. The authors processed their data as follows. Disease-linked TCR variants were identified with a new computational method built on a probabilistic model of VDJ rearrangement. TCRdb reran the public reads through fastp at Q25 and MiXCR, keeping productive beta chains. Records with the same CDR3 protein are collapsed into one entry carrying the most frequent genes and DNA. TCRdb, rather than the study authors, made the V and J calls. This sample has approximately 340,000 distinct CDR3 sequences in its table, and roughly 15% of those were observed once. The ten largest account for around 0.99% of the sample. CDR1 SGHDT and CDR2 YYEEEE are derived from the germline V gene. From V the trimming removes 4 bases and from J it removes 5 bases, while the gene matches leave 3 bases of the junction unaccounted for. From its cysteine to its phenylalanine, the CDR3 spans 14 amino acids. Of the read, only the CDR3 DNA is kept; its 42 bases are in frame from base 1.

In the case of this clonotype: The antigen this receptor binds is unknown. Base qualities are missing; no much larger clone stands one base away.

The chain uses TRBV5-6 and TRBJ1-4, with 9 middle bases fitting TRBD1. The sequence was obtained from a male donor with ankylosing spondylitis or in good health (not recorded which). The source material was blood, either unsorted or a sorted T cell fraction (not recorded which). The nucleotides are TGTGCCAGCAGCCCGGACAGGGGAAATGAAAAACTGTTTTTT. Its coded protein is CASSPDRGNEKLFF.